A selection of T cell receptor beta chains follows, all from one sample in a study of neurological immune-mediated disorders. Using its own MiXCR run on the 5' RACE reads, TCRdb lists one record per CDR3 protein. The sample yields some 76,000 distinct CDR3 sequences, 2.5% to 4% seen once. The specimen sequenced was PBMCs. These receptors all stem from a woman in her forties or fifties with multiple sclerosis. CDR3s include the opening cysteine and the closing phenylalanine or tryptophan. A D gene is named only where the DNA matches it firmly. Size is stated as how often the clone was seen (once, few, many) or a class if it is expanded.

d_call	clone_size	v_call	j_call	cdr3_aa	cdr3_nt
TRBD2	many	TRBV4-1	TRBJ2-3	CASSQGAAGGDTQYF	TGCGCCAGCAGCCAAGGGGCAGCGGGAGGGGATACGCAGTATTTT
TRBD1	many	TRBV29-1	TRBJ2-5	CSVGQVQETQYF	TGCAGCGTCGGACAGGTTCAAGAGACCCAGTACTTC
.	many	TRBV5-1	TRBJ2-2	CASSPGQLAGELFF	TGCGCCAGCAGCCCCGGCCAGCTCGCCGGGGAGCTGTTTTTT
TRBD1	many	TRBV20-1	TRBJ1-2	CSARRQGAWGYTF	TGCAGTGCTAGAAGACAGGGGGCCTGGGGCTACACCTTC
.	medium-sized	TRBV7-6	TRBJ1-2	CASSFYRDYGYTF	TGTGCCAGCAGCTTTTATAGGGACTATGGCTACACCTTC
.	many	TRBV20-1	TRBJ2-2	CSAREGGSTGELFF	TGCAGTGCCCGGGAAGGGGGGAGCACCGGGGAGCTGTTTTTT
TRBD2	many	TRBV20-1	TRBJ2-1	CSASLLAGGMSSYNEQFF	TGCAGTGCTAGCCTACTAGCGGGAGGGATGAGCTCCTACAATGAGCAGTTCTTC
TRBD1	many	TRBV20-1	TRBJ1-1	CSARDRQGGPEAFF	TGCAGTGCTAGAGATCGACAGGGAGGGCCTGAAGCTTTCTTT
.	many	TRBV3-1	TRBJ1-1	CASSQGLRGEAFF	TGTGCCAGCAGCCAGGGCCTGCGCGGTGAAGCTTTCTTT
.	many	TRBV7-2	TRBJ2-1	CASSLGRINEQFF	TGTGCCAGCAGCTTAGGGAGGATCAATGAGCAGTTCTTC
TRBD2	many	TRBV28	TRBJ2-7	CASSFSSGSPGRYF	TGTGCCAGCAGTTTTTCTAGCGGGAGCCCCGGACGGTACTTC
.	many	TRBV12-3/TRBV12-4	TRBJ1-1	CASSFGRMNTEAFF	TGTGCCAGCAGTTTTGGCAGAATGAACACTGAAGCTTTCTTT
TRBD2	many	TRBV12-3/TRBV12-4	TRBJ2-1	CASSRTSAYNEQFF	TGTGCCAGCAGTAGGACTAGCGCCTACAATGAGCAGTTCTTC
TRBD1	many	TRBV7-2	TRBJ1-1	CASSPEGQVLMNTEAFF	TGTGCCAGCAGCCCCGAAGGACAGGTCCTAATGAACACTGAAGCTTTCTTT
.	few	TRBV7-9	TRBJ2-3	CASSLQRGAVYTDTQYF	TGTGCCAGCAGCTTACAACGAGGCGCCGTTTACACAGATACGCAGTATTTT
.	few	TRBV5-5	TRBJ2-3	CASSYPGDRGTQYF	TGTGCCAGCAGCTACCCGGGAGATAGAGGTACGCAGTATTTT
.	many	TRBV5-1	TRBJ2-7	CVSSLTSNSYEQYF	TGCGTCAGCAGCCTTACCTCGAACTCCTACGAGCAGTACTTC
TRBD1	many	TRBV6-2/TRBV6-3	TRBJ1-1	CASRRGAGGVNTEAFF	TGTGCCAGCAGACGTGGGGCAGGGGGGGTGAACACTGAAGCTTTCTTT
.	many	TRBV5-6	TRBJ2-7	CASSLGFGSYEQYF	TGTGCCAGCAGCTTAGGCTTTGGTTCCTACGAGCAGTACTTC
.	many	TRBV13	TRBJ1-1	CASSLRGLNTEAFF	TGTGCCAGCAGCTTAAGGGGCTTGAACACTGAAGCTTTCTTT
.	many	TRBV12-3/TRBV12-4	TRBJ2-1	CASSLIWGAYNEQFF	TGTGCCAGCAGTTTGATCTGGGGCGCCTACAATGAGCAGTTCTTC
TRBD2	many	TRBV7-8	TRBJ2-3	CASSRHSGGAGTDTQYF	TGTGCCAGCAGCCGGCATAGCGGGGGGGCCGGGACAGATACGCAGTATTTT
.	many	TRBV19	TRBJ1-5	CASSILEINQPQHF	TGTGCCAGTAGTATCTTGGAAATCAATCAGCCCCAGCATTTT
.	many	TRBV18	TRBJ1-2	CASSPFVNPGSYGYTF	TGTGCCAGCTCACCCTTTGTTAATCCCGGTAGCTATGGCTACACCTTC
TRBD2	many	TRBV20-1	TRBJ2-3	CSAPGLAADTQYF	TGCAGTGCCCCCGGACTAGCTGCCGATACGCAGTATTTT
TRBD1	many	TRBV28	TRBJ1-6	CASSLGDRGNSPLHF	TGTGCCAGCAGTTTAGGAGACAGGGGAAATTCACCCCTCCACTTT
.	many	TRBV29-1	TRBJ1-5	CSAHLGFGPDQPQHF	TGCAGCGCCCACCTCGGGTTCGGGCCTGATCAGCCCCAGCATTTT
.	many	TRBV20-1	TRBJ2-3	CSASRSPTADTQYF	TGCAGTGCTAGTCGATCGCCGACAGCAGATACGCAGTATTTT
.	many	TRBV20-1	TRBJ2-7	CSAPLAPYEQYF	TGCAGTGCCCCCTTGGCCCCCTACGAGCAGTACTTC
TRBD1	many	TRBV18	TRBJ1-2	CASSGQGLYTF	TGTGCCAGCTCAGGACAGGGCTTGTACACCTTC
.	many	TRBV5-1	TRBJ1-6	CASSLDLKENSPLHF	TGCGCCAGCAGCTTAGACCTCAAGGAGAATTCACCCCTCCACTTT
TRBD2	many	TRBV20-1	TRBJ2-2	CSAIAGGNTGELFF	TGCAGTGCGATAGCGGGAGGTAACACCGGGGAGCTGTTTTTT